A selection of T cell receptor beta chains follows, all from one sample in a study of T cell responses to AZD1222 COVID-19 vaccine. Sequencing was performed with immunoSEQ multiplex PCR; in TCRdb, only in-frame clones are kept and a portion is missing. This sample has 95,000 to 100,000 clones; about 90% occur once, and the top ten carry approximately 16%. Sequences were derived from peripheral blood, sampled 28 days after the second AZD1222 dose. Receptors were obtained from an adult who received the AZD1222 COVID-19 vaccine. Each CDR3 is given with its conserved first and last residue. Each record gives: V gene, J gene, D gene, clone size, CDR3 protein, CDR3 DNA. A D gene is named only where the DNA matches it firmly. Only some rows state a clone size, as once, few, many or a class for expanded clones.

TRBV3-1/TRBV3-2	TRBJ2-7	TRBD2	.	CASSQVSSGRRQYF	TGTGCCAGCAGCCAAGTTTCCAGCGGGAGGCGGCAGTACTTC
TRBV12-3/TRBV12-4	TRBJ1-5	TRBD1	once	CASRGTGGQPQHF	TGTGCCAGCAGAGGGACAGGGGGTCAGCCCCAGCATTTT
TRBV7-8	TRBJ2-7	.	few	CASSLVSRAAHEQYF	TGTGCCAGCAGCTTAGTGTCCCGGGCCGCCCACGAGCAGTACTTC
TRBV23-1	TRBJ2-7	.	.	CASSQSSIMGFDCEQYF	TGCGCCAGCAGTCAATCATCGATCATGGGCTTCGACTGCGAGCAGTACTTC
TRBV5-5	TRBJ1-2	.	.	CASSPDHYGYTF	TGTGCCAGCAGCCCAGATCACTATGGCTACACCTTC
TRBV10-1	TRBJ1-6	.	.	CASLLPGLDSGKRSPLHF	TGCGCCAGCCTGCTTCCCGGCCTCGATTCGGGTAAGCGATCACCCCTCCACTTT
TRBV28	TRBJ1-3	.	once	CASLQGWGNTIYF	TGTGCCAGCTTACAGGGTTGGGGAAACACCATATATTTT
TRBV19	TRBJ1-2	.	.	CASSTGVSDGYTF	TGTGCCAGTAGTACAGGGGTCAGCGATGGCTACACCTTC
TRBV7-9	TRBJ2-7	.	.	CGSSIRDGGEEQYF	TGTGGCAGCTCTATCCGGGACGGGGGAGAAGAGCAGTACTTC
TRBV30	TRBJ1-5	.	few	CAFKRGRINSNQPQHF	TGTGCCTTTAAGCGGGGGCGAATAAATAGCAATCAGCCCCAGCATTTT
TRBV7-9	TRBJ2-1	TRBD2	once	CASSSSGRDYNEQFF	TGTGCCAGCAGCTCTAGCGGGAGGGATTACAATGAGCAGTTCTTC
TRBV27	TRBJ1-1	TRBD1	.	CASSGRDSRGEAFF	TGTGCCAGCAGTGGTCGGGACAGCCGGGGTGAAGCTTTCTTT
TRBV5-8	TRBJ1-4	.	.	CASSLSLGELFF	TGTGCCAGCAGCCTTTCGTTGGGGGAACTGTTTTTT
TRBV19	TRBJ2-2	.	.	CASSKQTNTGELFF	TGTGCCAGTAGTAAGCAGACGAACACCGGGGAGCTGTTTTTT
TRBV9	TRBJ1-3	.	.	CASSVEWLGNTIYF	TGTGCCAGCAGCGTAGAATGGTTGGGAAACACCATATATTTT
TRBV6-1	TRBJ2-1	.	.	CASSKDRHTSSYNEQFF	TGTGCCAGCAGTAAAGACAGACACACGAGCTCCTACAATGAGCAGTTCTTC
TRBV30	TRBJ1-1	.	many	CAWSVRVGQFSNTEAFF	TGTGCCTGGAGTGTACGCGTGGGGCAGTTTTCGAACACTGAAGCTTTCTTT
TRBV28	TRBJ1-2	TRBD1	.	CASLWTGGPHGYTF	TGTGCCAGCCTGTGGACAGGGGGCCCTCATGGCTACACCTTC
TRBV3-1/TRBV3-2	TRBJ2-5	.	once	CASSPSGLGETQYF	TGTGCCAGCAGCCCGTCAGGGCTAGGAGAGACCCAGTACTTC
TRBV30	TRBJ2-1	TRBD2	.	CAWGLAGSYNEQFF	TGTGCCTGGGGACTAGCGGGGTCCTACAATGAGCAGTTCTTC
TRBV14	TRBJ2-1	TRBD2	.	CASSQGASGGAGFF	TGTGCCAGCAGCCAAGGAGCCAGCGGGGGTGCGGGATTCTTC
TRBV10-2	TRBJ2-7	.	.	CASSATPRHEQYF	TGCGCCAGCAGTGCCACCCCCCGTCACGAGCAGTACTTC
TRBV2	TRBJ1-5	.	.	CASSPGISNQPQHF	TGTGCCAGCAGTCCAGGGATTAGCAATCAGCCCCAGCATTTT
TRBV11-2	TRBJ1-2	.	.	CASSLATPIDGYTF	TGTGCCAGCAGCTTGGCCACACCAATTGATGGCTACACCTTC
TRBV28	TRBJ2-1	.	.	CASIKGFSYNEQFF	TGTGCCAGCATAAAGGGTTTCTCCTACAATGAGCAGTTCTTC
TRBV7-3	TRBJ1-1	.	once	CASSYRGMNTEAFF	TGTGCCAGCAGCTACCGAGGGATGAACACTGAAGCTTTCTTT
TRBV7-9	TRBJ1-1	.	.	CASSLESVTEAFF	TGTGCCAGCAGCTTAGAGAGCGTGACTGAAGCTTTCTTT
TRBV28	TRBJ2-7	TRBD1	.	CASSTAGTGRYEQYF	TGTGCCAGCAGCACCGCCGGGACAGGGAGGTACGAGCAGTACTTC
TRBV30	TRBJ1-5	TRBD1	.	CAWSGTGAGNQPQHF	TGTGCCTGGAGCGGCACAGGGGCCGGCAATCAGCCCCAGCATTTT
TRBV9	TRBJ2-7	.	.	CASSVDGNSYEQYF	TGTGCCAGCAGCGTAGACGGGAACTCCTACGAGCAGTACTTC
TRBV7-3	TRBJ1-1	.	once	CASSTGPNTEAFF	TGTGCCAGCAGTACGGGACCGAACACTGAAGCTTTCTTT
TRBV30	TRBJ2-7	.	.	CAWRGRASTYEQYF	TGTGCCTGGCGGGGGCGGGCGAGCACCTACGAGCAGTACTTC
TRBV7-2	TRBJ2-2	TRBD2	.	CASSFSGRGTGELFF	TGTGCCAGCAGCTTTAGCGGGAGGGGAACCGGGGAGCTGTTTTTT
TRBV7-8	TRBJ2-7	.	.	CASSLAGLVFDEQYF	TGTGCCAGCAGCTTAGCAGGCCTAGTTTTCGACGAGCAGTACTTC
TRBV6-5	TRBJ2-5	TRBD2	.	CASSYTGGSSETQYF	TGTGCCAGCAGTTACACGGGAGGGTCCTCGGAGACCCAGTACTTC
TRBV6-6	TRBJ1-4	.	.	CASSYGQSTNEKLFF	TGTGCCAGCAGCTACGGACAGTCAACTAATGAAAAACTGTTTTTT
TRBV5-4	TRBJ2-5	.	once	CASSRGLQETQYF	TGTGCCAGCAGCCGGGGACTGCAAGAGACCCAGTACTTC
TRBV11-2	TRBJ2-7	TRBD2	once	CASSLAVLAGVGEQYF	TGTGCCAGCAGCTTGGCGGTACTAGCGGGAGTGGGAGAGCAGTACTTC
TRBV2	TRBJ2-2	.	.	CASSLTLDPGELFF	TGTGCCAGCAGTCTCACCTTAGATCCCGGGGAGCTGTTTTTT
TRBV5-1	TRBJ2-1	TRBD2	few	CASTPTSGNNEQFF	TGCGCCAGCACCCCGACTAGCGGAAACAATGAGCAGTTCTTC
TRBV5-6	TRBJ1-6	TRBD1	.	CASSLGQGEHSPLHF	TGTGCCAGCAGCTTAGGGCAGGGGGAGCATTCACCCCTCCACTTT
TRBV6-5	TRBJ1-4	.	.	CASSSTGSREKLFF	TGTGCCAGCAGTTCCACAGGGAGCCGTGAAAAACTGTTTTTT
TRBV6-2/TRBV6-3	TRBJ1-2	TRBD1	once	CASSSGTGDRSYTF	TGTGCCAGCAGTTCCGGGACAGGGGATCGCAGCTACACCTTC
TRBV30	TRBJ1-2	.	.	CAWSQHNLGGYTF	TGTGCCTGGAGTCAACATAACCTGGGAGGCTACACCTTC
TRBV7-9	TRBJ1-2	.	.	CASSLQSGAGYTF	TGTGCCAGCAGCTTACAAAGTGGGGCTGGCTACACCTTC
TRBV9	TRBJ1-3	.	.	CASSVGGTGNTIYF	TGTGCCAGCAGCGTAGGGGGCACTGGAAACACCATATATTTT
TRBV5-6	TRBJ1-5	TRBD1	.	CASSLKGANQPQHF	TGTGCCAGCAGCTTGAAGGGGGCGAATCAGCCCCAGCATTTT
TRBV7-9	TRBJ1-1	.	.	CASSLAEGAGEAFF	TGTGCCAGCAGCTTAGCAGAAGGGGCGGGTGAAGCTTTCTTT